This T cell receptor beta chain derives from a study of cytomegalovirus exposure and HLA in healthy donors. It was with 60 Vbeta and 13 Jbeta primers that the PCR ran. The repertoire was sequenced with immunoSEQ multiplex PCR; TCRdb's copy has only in-frame clones and lacks some. The sample consists of about 140,000 clones, around 80% of them appearing once. On this clone itself: The antigen is unknown.

General study points: The number of N-insertions in an Asian-associated ancestry cluster was reportedly below the approximately 680-donor mean in a later analysis.

CDR1 and CDR2 from the germline V gene are SEHNR and FQNEAQ (reference sequence). The CDR3 covers 15 residues. With 5 bases clipped from V and 4 bases from J, the junction kept 4 bases outside the gene matches. Source material: PBMCs. The chain is built from TRBV7-9 and TRBJ1-6; TRBD1 agrees at 8 bases. The clonotype originates from a young man in good health and CMV-seronegative. The CDR3 is CASSHGQGYNSPLHF. In nucleotides, the CDR3 is TGTGCCAGCAGCCATGGACAGGGTTATAATTCACCCCTCCACTTT.